The rows below give T cell receptor beta chains drawn from one sample of a study of molecular identifiers for immune sequencing clone quantification. MiXCR was run by TCRdb on the PCR reads, yielding one entry per CDR3 protein. The sample carries a few hundred thousand distinct CDR3 sequences, around 23% recorded once. The sequenced sample was naive CD8+ T cells from blood, with Jurkat cell RNA spiked in. The receptors shown here come from a human donor in good health. Some libraries in this study had Jurkat cell RNA spiked in. Each CDR3 is given with its conserved first and last residue. D genes are given only for firm matches. Rows give clone size only sometimes, using once, few, many, or a class for an expanded clone.

CDR3nt: TGCGCCAGCAGCCTCGACAGGGTCTCCTACGAGCGGTACTTC
CDR3aa: CASSLDRVSYERYF
len: 14
abundance: few
v_gene: TRBV4-1
d_gene: TRBD1
j_gene: TRBJ2-7

CDR3nt: TGTGCCAGTAGTATAAGTGGTAACTATGGCTACACCTTC
CDR3aa: CASSISGNYGYTF
len: 13
abundance: few
v_gene: TRBV19
d_gene: NA
j_gene: TRBJ1-2

CDR3nt: TGTGCCAGCAGTGATCCCGGACTACCTGCCTACGAGCAGTACTTC
CDR3aa: CASSDPGLPAYEQYF
len: 15
abundance: few
v_gene: TRBV6-6
d_gene: NA
j_gene: TRBJ2-7

CDR3nt: TGTGCCGGCAGCGTAGGGGGGTCAGGGGAGCAGTACTTC
CDR3aa: CAGSVGGSGEQYF
len: 13
abundance: NA
v_gene: TRBV9
d_gene: NA
j_gene: TRBJ2-7

CDR3nt: TGTGCCAGCAGATCACTAGCGGGAGTTGGTGACGAGCAGTACTTC
CDR3aa: CASRSLAGVGDEQYF
len: 15
abundance: few
v_gene: TRBV28
d_gene: TRBD2
j_gene: TRBJ2-7

CDR3nt: TGCAGTGCTGAGGCAGGGGGCCAAGAGACCCAGTACTTC
CDR3aa: CSAEAGGQETQYF
len: 13
abundance: NA
v_gene: TRBV20-1
d_gene: TRBD1
j_gene: TRBJ2-5

CDR3nt: TGTGCCAGCAGCTCCGCCGGGCTAGCGGACACCGGGGAGCTGTTTTTT
CDR3aa: CASSSAGLADTGELFF
len: 16
abundance: NA
v_gene: TRBV7-9
d_gene: TRBD2
j_gene: TRBJ2-2

CDR3nt: TGCAGCGTTGAGTATGGACAGGGTGTCAAAGAGACCCAGTACTTC
CDR3aa: CSVEYGQGVKETQYF
len: 15
abundance: NA
v_gene: TRBV29-1
d_gene: TRBD1
j_gene: TRBJ2-5

CDR3nt: TGTGCCAGCAGTTACGGCTCGACGGTCTCCTACGAGCAGTACTTC
CDR3aa: CASSYGSTVSYEQYF
len: 15
abundance: NA
v_gene: TRBV6-5
d_gene: NA
j_gene: TRBJ2-7

CDR3nt: TGTGCCAGCGGCTTGGAGGGACAGTACAATCAGCCCCAGCATTTT
CDR3aa: CASGLEGQYNQPQHF
len: 15
abundance: NA
v_gene: TRBV5-5
d_gene: TRBD1
j_gene: TRBJ1-5

CDR3nt: TGTGCCTGCTGGGGAACCTACGAGCAGTACTTC
CDR3aa: CACWGTYEQYF
len: 11
abundance: few
v_gene: TRBV30
d_gene: NA
j_gene: TRBJ2-7

CDR3nt: TGTGCCACCCAGACAGGGTATAATCAGCCCCAGCATTTT
CDR3aa: CATQTGYNQPQHF
len: 13
abundance: many
v_gene: TRBV6-2/TRBV6-3
d_gene: TRBD1
j_gene: TRBJ1-5

CDR3nt: TGTGCCAGCAGTTCCCGAGGGAGGGCGCGAGAGCAGTACTTC
CDR3aa: CASSSRGRAREQYF
len: 14
abundance: NA
v_gene: TRBV12-3/TRBV12-4
d_gene: TRBD2
j_gene: TRBJ2-7

CDR3nt: TGTGCCAGCAGCTACGGGACTACGGAACCCCAAGAGACCCAGTACTTC
CDR3aa: CASSYGTTEPQETQYF
len: 16
abundance: many
v_gene: TRBV7-6
d_gene: TRBD2
j_gene: TRBJ2-5

CDR3nt: TGTGCCAGCAGCCCACTAGACAGGACTTACGAGCAGTACTTC
CDR3aa: CASSPLDRTYEQYF
len: 14
abundance: NA
v_gene: TRBV27
d_gene: NA
j_gene: TRBJ2-7

CDR3nt: TGTGCCAGCAGCGTAGGTAGCGGGGGCCCCACAGATACGCAGTATTTT
CDR3aa: CASSVGSGGPTDTQYF
len: 16
abundance: many
v_gene: TRBV9
d_gene: TRBD2
j_gene: TRBJ2-3

CDR3nt: TGTGCCAGCAGCTTGCTTGAGCGGGAGGCCCTTGGGGTGCAGTACTTC
CDR3aa: CASSLLEREALGVQYF
len: 16
abundance: NA
v_gene: TRBV5-7
d_gene: TRBD2
j_gene: TRBJ2-7

CDR3nt: TGCAGCGTTGTTGGTCTAAGCACCGGGGAGCTGTTTTTT
CDR3aa: CSVVGLSTGELFF
len: 13
abundance: NA
v_gene: TRBV29-1
d_gene: NA
j_gene: TRBJ2-2

CDR3nt: TGTGCCAGTAGTTTAGTGACCCCAGGGGCCAAGCAGTACTTC
CDR3aa: CASSLVTPGAKQYF
len: 14
abundance: NA
v_gene: TRBV19
d_gene: NA
j_gene: TRBJ2-7

CDR3nt: TGTGCCAGCAGCACAGGGGCGCGGGAGCAGTACTTC
CDR3aa: CASSTGAREQYF
len: 12
abundance: many
v_gene: TRBV7-9
d_gene: TRBD1
j_gene: TRBJ2-7

CDR3nt: TGTGCCAGCAGCCCATGGGGGTCTGACACTGAAGCTTTCTTT
CDR3aa: CASSPWGSDTEAFF
len: 14
abundance: many
v_gene: TRBV9
d_gene: NA
j_gene: TRBJ1-1

CDR3nt: TGTGCCAGCAGCTGGACGCAGGGCCCCGGTGAGCAGTTCTTC
CDR3aa: CASSWTQGPGEQFF
len: 14
abundance: NA
v_gene: TRBV6-2/TRBV6-3
d_gene: NA
j_gene: TRBJ2-1

CDR3nt: TGCGCCAGCAGCTTGGGACCCCCGGAGCAGTACTTC
CDR3aa: CASSLGPPEQYF
len: 12
abundance: few
v_gene: TRBV5-1
d_gene: NA
j_gene: TRBJ2-7

CDR3nt: TGTGCCAGCAGGTTTGGCACTGAAGCTTTCTTT
CDR3aa: CASRFGTEAFF
len: 11
abundance: few
v_gene: TRBV12-3/TRBV12-4
d_gene: NA
j_gene: TRBJ1-1

CDR3nt: TGTGCCAGTAGTATGGGGTACGGGGCCGGTCAGCCCCAGCATTTT
CDR3aa: CASSMGYGAGQPQHF
len: 15
abundance: NA
v_gene: TRBV19
d_gene: NA
j_gene: TRBJ1-5

CDR3nt: TGCAGTGCTTTTACCCGGGACAGGGGGACTGAAGCTTTCTTT
CDR3aa: CSAFTRDRGTEAFF
len: 14
abundance: few
v_gene: TRBV20-1
d_gene: TRBD1
j_gene: TRBJ1-1

CDR3nt: TGCGCCAGCAGCATAGGCATGGATCCTGACAAAGGGACCCAGTACTTC
CDR3aa: CASSIGMDPDKGTQYF
len: 16
abundance: NA
v_gene: TRBV7-4
d_gene: NA
j_gene: TRBJ2-5

CDR3nt: TGTGCCAGCAGATCCACAGGGGGAAGCAATCAGCCCCAGCATTTT
CDR3aa: CASRSTGGSNQPQHF
len: 15
abundance: NA
v_gene: TRBV6-1
d_gene: TRBD1
j_gene: TRBJ1-5

CDR3nt: TGTGCCAGCAACCCGGGGGGGCTGGTTGAAGCTTTCTTT
CDR3aa: CASNPGGLVEAFF
len: 13
abundance: few
v_gene: TRBV6-2/TRBV6-3
d_gene: NA
j_gene: TRBJ1-1

CDR3nt: TGTGCCAGCAGCCTACTGATGCAAGAGACCCAGTACTTC
CDR3aa: CASSLLMQETQYF
len: 13
abundance: NA
v_gene: TRBV13
d_gene: NA
j_gene: TRBJ2-5

CDR3nt: TGTGCCAGCCAACAGGGGGCGAGTACCGGGGAGCTGTTTTTT
CDR3aa: CASQQGASTGELFF
len: 14
abundance: NA
v_gene: TRBV2
d_gene: TRBD1
j_gene: TRBJ2-2

CDR3nt: TGTGCCAGCAGTTTGCCGGGGTCCGGGGAGCTGTTTTTT
CDR3aa: CASSLPGSGELFF
len: 13
abundance: many
v_gene: TRBV12-3/TRBV12-4
d_gene: NA
j_gene: TRBJ2-2

CDR3nt: TGCAGCGTTGATGGGGGAGCGGGAGGTAACGAGCAGTACTTC
CDR3aa: CSVDGGAGGNEQYF
len: 14
abundance: many
v_gene: TRBV29-1
d_gene: TRBD2
j_gene: TRBJ2-7

CDR3nt: TGTGCCAGCTCCGGGACAGGAAACTCCTACGAGCAGTACTTC
CDR3aa: CASSGTGNSYEQYF
len: 14
abundance: many
v_gene: TRBV25-1
d_gene: TRBD1
j_gene: TRBJ2-7

CDR3nt: TGTGCCTGGAGCGATGACAGGGGAAGTCAGCCCCAGCATTTT
CDR3aa: CAWSDDRGSQPQHF
len: 14
abundance: many
v_gene: TRBV30
d_gene: TRBD1
j_gene: TRBJ1-5

CDR3nt: TGTGCCAGCAGCCCAACAGGGGTCGGGGCCGGGGAGCTGTTTTTT
CDR3aa: CASSPTGVGAGELFF
len: 15
abundance: few
v_gene: TRBV7-6
d_gene: TRBD1
j_gene: TRBJ2-2

CDR3nt: TGTGCCAGCAGTTACTTGGTGGAGGGCAATGAGCAGTCCTTC
CDR3aa: CASSYLVEGNEQSF
len: 14
abundance: NA
v_gene: TRBV6-2/TRBV6-3
d_gene: NA
j_gene: TRBJ2-1

CDR3nt: TGTGCCAGCAGCTTAGTCAAGGGGACCGAGCAGTACTTC
CDR3aa: CASSLVKGTEQYF
len: 13
abundance: many
v_gene: TRBV7-2
d_gene: NA
j_gene: TRBJ2-7

CDR3nt: TGTGCCAGCAGTTTGAGGACAGGGGTCGCAGATACGCAGTATTTT
CDR3aa: CASSLRTGVADTQYF
len: 15
abundance: many
v_gene: TRBV28
d_gene: TRBD1
j_gene: TRBJ2-3

CDR3nt: TGTGCCATCAGTGAGTCGGGGATAGCGGGGCCCCAAGAGACCCAGTACTTC
CDR3aa: CAISESGIAGPQETQYF
len: 17
abundance: few
v_gene: TRBV10-3
d_gene: TRBD2
j_gene: TRBJ2-5

CDR3nt: TGTGCCAGCAGTTCCGGGACACCAGCTTTCTTT
CDR3aa: CASSSGTPAFF
len: 11
abundance: many
v_gene: TRBV12-3/TRBV12-4
d_gene: NA
j_gene: TRBJ1-1

CDR3nt: TGTGCCACCAGTGACCCTGACGGACTAGCGGGAAGCAATGAGCAGTTCTTC
CDR3aa: CATSDPDGLAGSNEQFF
len: 17
abundance: few
v_gene: TRBV24-1
d_gene: TRBD2
j_gene: TRBJ2-1

CDR3nt: TGTGCCAGCAGCCAACGTGGTTCCCCCAACGAGCAGTACTTC
CDR3aa: CASSQRGSPNEQYF
len: 14
abundance: NA
v_gene: TRBV6-5
d_gene: NA
j_gene: TRBJ2-7

CDR3nt: TGCAGTGCTAGGGACAGGGGGTACAATGAGCAGTTCTTC
CDR3aa: CSARDRGYNEQFF
len: 13
abundance: many
v_gene: TRBV20-1
d_gene: TRBD1
j_gene: TRBJ2-1

CDR3nt: TGTGCCTGGAGTGTTTCTAGCGGGAGGGAAATGGCCAAGTACTTC
CDR3aa: CAWSVSSGREMAKYF
len: 15
abundance: NA
v_gene: TRBV30
d_gene: TRBD2
j_gene: TRBJ2-5

CDR3nt: TGTGCCAGCAGCGGAGAGACTAGCGGGGGGAAGACCCAGTACTTC
CDR3aa: CASSGETSGGKTQYF
len: 15
abundance: NA
v_gene: TRBV7-9
d_gene: TRBD2
j_gene: TRBJ2-5

CDR3nt: TGTGCCATCAGTTACGGCAGCTACTATGGCTACACCTTC
CDR3aa: CAISYGSYYGYTF
len: 13
abundance: NA
v_gene: TRBV10-3
d_gene: NA
j_gene: TRBJ1-2

CDR3nt: TGTGCCAGCAGCTTAGGGCAGTCTGGAGAGACCCAGTACTTC
CDR3aa: CASSLGQSGETQYF
len: 14
abundance: NA
v_gene: TRBV7-6
d_gene: NA
j_gene: TRBJ2-5

CDR3nt: TGTGCCAGCAGCCACCGGTCAGGAAGCTCCTACAATGAGCAGTTCTTC
CDR3aa: CASSHRSGSSYNEQFF
len: 16
abundance: NA
v_gene: TRBV3-1
d_gene: NA
j_gene: TRBJ2-1

CDR3nt: TGCAGTGCTAGAAGAGAAGCAACCTACGAGCAGTACTTC
CDR3aa: CSARREATYEQYF
len: 13
abundance: NA
v_gene: TRBV20-1
d_gene: NA
j_gene: TRBJ2-7

CDR3nt: TGTGCCAGCAGTTACGCAACCCGGGACAGTAGCCCCTCGGCCCAGCATTTT
CDR3aa: CASSYATRDSSPSAQHF
len: 17
abundance: NA
v_gene: TRBV6-2/TRBV6-3
d_gene: TRBD1
j_gene: TRBJ1-5

CDR3nt: TGCAGCGTTGAAGATGGGCAGGGGGCCAACAATGAGCAGTTCTTC
CDR3aa: CSVEDGQGANNEQFF
len: 15
abundance: NA
v_gene: TRBV29-1
d_gene: TRBD1
j_gene: TRBJ2-1

CDR3nt: TGTGCCAGTAGTATATGGGGACAGTCAGCCAAAAACATTCAGTACTTC
CDR3aa: CASSIWGQSAKNIQYF
len: 16
abundance: many
v_gene: TRBV19
d_gene: TRBD1
j_gene: TRBJ2-4

CDR3nt: TGTGCCAGCAGTGAAATAAAGTTGGTGGTGGTAGGTGACGGTGAGCAGTTCTTC
CDR3aa: CASSEIKLVVVGDGEQFF
len: 18
abundance: few
v_gene: TRBV6-1
d_gene: NA
j_gene: TRBJ2-1

CDR3nt: TGTGCCTGGAGTGTTGGCCCCTACGAGCAGTACTTC
CDR3aa: CAWSVGPYEQYF
len: 12
abundance: many
v_gene: TRBV30
d_gene: NA
j_gene: TRBJ2-7

CDR3nt: TGTGCCAGCAGTTACACCGAACGGAACACTGAAGCTTTCTTT
CDR3aa: CASSYTERNTEAFF
len: 14
abundance: few
v_gene: TRBV6-5
d_gene: NA
j_gene: TRBJ1-1

CDR3nt: TGTGCCAGCAGCGTCGAGGACAGTGAGGCCTACGAGCAGTACTTC
CDR3aa: CASSVEDSEAYEQYF
len: 15
abundance: few
v_gene: TRBV9
d_gene: NA
j_gene: TRBJ2-7

CDR3nt: TGTGCCAGCAGCTTAGAGACAGGGGGCGAGCAGTACTTC
CDR3aa: CASSLETGGEQYF
len: 13
abundance: NA
v_gene: TRBV7-2
d_gene: TRBD1
j_gene: TRBJ2-7

CDR3nt: TGCGCCAGCAGCCAAGTAGCGCAGGGCATTGGAAACACCATATATTTT
CDR3aa: CASSQVAQGIGNTIYF
len: 16
abundance: NA
v_gene: TRBV4-1
d_gene: NA
j_gene: TRBJ1-3